Below, 8 T cell receptor beta chains from the same sample are listed, as sequenced in a study of cytomegalovirus exposure and HLA in healthy donors. Data came from immunoSEQ multiplex PCR; TCRdb stores just in-frame clones and leaves some out. The sample carries 50,000 to 65,000 clones, 90% to 97% recorded once. The sample taken for sequencing was PBMCs. These receptors all come from a woman under 30 in good health and CMV-seronegative.

The chain recombines TRBV28 with TRBJ2-2, with unresolved D. The germline V gene encodes CDR1 MDHEN and CDR2 SYDVKM. The V end was cut by 6 bases, the J end by 4 bases, with 9 bases between. The CDR3 contains 13 residues. The DNA of the CDR3 is TGTGCCAGCAGCCCAGGTCCCACCGGGGAGCTGTTTTTT. It specifies CASSPGPTGELFF. The variable domain in full, completed from reference TRBV28 and TRBJ2-2, reads DVKVTQSSRYLVKRTGEKVFLECVQDMDHENMFWYRQDPGLGLRLIYFSYDVKMKEKGDIPEGYSVSREKKERFSLILESASTNQTSMYLCASSPGPTGELFFGEGSRLTVL.

J is TRBJ2-5 and V is TRBV5-1; 7 bases map to TRBD1. Germline V gives CDR1 SGHRS, CDR2 YFSETQ. The CDR3 sequence is 15 residues long. V trimming: 4 bases; J trimming: 1 base; junction bases outside the gene matches: 7. The CDR3, as DNA: TGCGCCAGCAGCGGGACGGGACAGATCCAAGAGACCCAGTACTTC. It is translated as CASSGTGQIQETQYF.

The CDR3 here is CASSRQGPYEQYF. The CDR3 DNA follows: TGCGCCAGCAGCCGACAGGGCCCCTACGAGCAGTACTTC. The chain recombines TRBV5-1 with TRBJ2-7; 7 bases are a match to TRBD1. The CDR3 has 13 amino acids. Germline CDR1 SGHRS, CDR2 YFSETQ. J lost 2 bases, V lost 4 bases, and 3 bases had no gene match.

The rearrangement uses TRBV6-6 and TRBJ2-5; 9 bases match TRBD2. Looked up from germline, CDR1 is MNHNY and CDR2 is SVGAGI (reference sequence). This CDR3 has 15 residues. V lost 5 bases, J lost 3 bases, and 7 bases stayed unmatched. This CDR3 is CASSPGASGEETQYF. The CDR3 nucleotides read TGTGCCAGCAGTCCGGGGGCTAGCGGGGAAGAGACCCAGTACTTC.

Notes on this clone: Mismatch with germline at one junction end may stem from a read error. The J gene is TRBJ2-7, the V gene TRBV11-2; 7 bases are a match to TRBD2. Germline CDR1 reads SGHAT; CDR2 reads FQNNGV. The CDR3 is 15 amino acids. Written as DNA, the CDR3 is TGTGCCAGCAACTTAGGCGGACTAGTTCGCTACGAGCAGTACTTC. This sequence encodes CASNLGGLVRYEQYF.

The chain couples TRBV28 to TRBJ2-3, with 9 bases lining up with TRBD1. V dropped 8 bases and J dropped 3; count of bases not matched to a gene: 12. Germline lookup yields CDR1 MDHEN and CDR2 SYDVKM. This CDR3 contains 16 residues. CDR3 region: CASVGGTGLRTDTQYF. The CDR3 region has the DNA TGTGCCAGCGTCGGCGGGACAGGGCTGAGGACAGATACGCAGTATTTT.

V is TRBV9 and J is TRBJ2-3; 9 bases fit TRBD2. Trimming at V came to 0 bases and at J to 4 bases, leaving 6 bases not matched to a gene. Germline V gene data show CDR1 as SGDLS and CDR2 as YYNGEE. This CDR3 has 16 residues. The CDR3 DNA sequence: TGTGCCAGCAGCGTAGGAGGGACTAGCTGGGCAGATACGCAGTATTTT. Encoded protein: CASSVGGTSWADTQYF.

The J gene is TRBJ2-7, the V gene TRBV5-4, with TRBD1 matching over 7 bases. V shed 4 bases, J shed 2 bases, and the junction held 6 bases outside the gene matches. Germline CDR1 reads SGHNT; CDR2 reads YYREEE (reference sequence). There are 14 residues in the CDR3. The CDR3 nucleotides read TGTGCCAGCAGCGCCTCCGGGACAGCCTACGAGCAGTACTTC. It codes for CASSASGTAYEQYF.